This T cell receptor (beta chain) appears in the sequencing data of a study of cytomegalovirus exposure and HLA in healthy donors. The study's findings and limits: The productive fraction for most TCR beta V segments was about 87% or about 30% in an earlier analysis.

PCR employed 60 Vbeta and 13 Jbeta primers. Clones were sequenced by immunoSEQ multiplex PCR, and TCRdb holds only the in-frame ones, with some missing. Of 100,000 or so clones in the sample, around 85% were seen once. This clone has a single count. Its antigen is as yet unknown. V shed 6 bases, J shed 2 bases, and the junction held 6 bases outside the gene matches. This CDR3 region has 14 residues. Germline lookup yields CDR1 SGHAT and CDR2 FQNNGV. Input material: PBMCs. The chain recombines TRBV11-2 with TRBJ2-7, with 8 bases fitting TRBD2. This TCR was sampled from a young man in good health and CMV-seronegative. In nucleotides, the CDR3 is TGTGCCAGCAGTTTAAGCGGGAGAGCCTACGAGCAGTACTTC. Its translation: CASSLSGRAYEQYF. Drawing the rest from reference TRBV11-2 and TRBJ2-7, the complete variable domain is EAGVAQSPRYKIIEKRQSVAFWCNPISGHATLYWYQQILGQGPKLLIQFQNNGVVDDSQLPKDRFSAERLKGVDSTLKIQPAKLEDSAVYLCASSLSGRAYEQYFGPGTRLTVT.